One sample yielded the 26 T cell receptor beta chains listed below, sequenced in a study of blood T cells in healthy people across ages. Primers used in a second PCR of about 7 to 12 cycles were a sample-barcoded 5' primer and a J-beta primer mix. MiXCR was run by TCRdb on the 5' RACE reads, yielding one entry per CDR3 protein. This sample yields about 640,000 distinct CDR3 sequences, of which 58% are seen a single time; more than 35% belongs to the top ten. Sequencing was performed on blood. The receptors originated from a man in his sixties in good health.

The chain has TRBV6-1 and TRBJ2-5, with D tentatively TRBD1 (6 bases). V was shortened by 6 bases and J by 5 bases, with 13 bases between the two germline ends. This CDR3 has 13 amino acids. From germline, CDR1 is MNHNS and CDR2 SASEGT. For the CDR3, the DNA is TGTGCCAGCAGAGGACAGATTGGGGAGACCCAGTACTTC. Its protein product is CASRGQIGETQYF.

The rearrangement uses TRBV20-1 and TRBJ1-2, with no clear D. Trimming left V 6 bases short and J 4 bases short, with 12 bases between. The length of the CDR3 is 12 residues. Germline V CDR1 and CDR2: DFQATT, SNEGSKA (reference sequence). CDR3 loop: CSAPPNSYGYTF. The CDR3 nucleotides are TGCAGTGCGCCTCCTAACAGCTATGGCTACACCTTC.

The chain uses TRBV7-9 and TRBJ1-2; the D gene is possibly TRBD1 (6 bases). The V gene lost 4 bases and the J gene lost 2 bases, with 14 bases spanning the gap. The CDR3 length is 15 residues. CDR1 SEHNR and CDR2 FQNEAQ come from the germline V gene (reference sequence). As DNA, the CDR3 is TGTGCCAGCAGCTCCACCGGCGGGGGCAACTATGGCTACACCTTC. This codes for CASSSTGGGNYGYTF.

CDR3 coding DNA: TGTGCCAGCAGCTTGGGGACAGGGGATGAAGAGACCCAGTACTTC. Translation: CASSLGTGDEETQYF. This rearrangement joins TRBV5-8 to TRBJ2-5, with 9 positions matching TRBD1. The CDR3 length is 15 residues. Germline CDR1 and CDR2: SGHTS and YDEGEE. V was pared by 0 bases and J by 3 bases, with 3 bases of the junction left unmatched.

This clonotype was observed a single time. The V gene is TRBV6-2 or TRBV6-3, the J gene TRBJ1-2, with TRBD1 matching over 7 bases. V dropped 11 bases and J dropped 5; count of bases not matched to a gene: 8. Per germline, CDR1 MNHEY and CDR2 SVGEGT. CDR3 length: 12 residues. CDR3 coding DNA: TGTGCCGCGGGAGGGGGCTTGTATGGCTACACCTTC. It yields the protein CAAGGGLYGYTF.

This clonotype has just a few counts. DNA for the CDR3: TGTGCCAGCAGCCCTACTCGGGCCAAAAACATTCAGTACTTC. Protein product: CASSPTRAKNIQYF. This chain links TRBV4-2 with TRBJ2-4; D gene unclear. The germline CDR1 and CDR2 sequences are LGHNA and YNFKEQ. CDR3 length equals 14 residues. The V end was cut by 4 bases, the J end by 1 base, with 8 bases between.

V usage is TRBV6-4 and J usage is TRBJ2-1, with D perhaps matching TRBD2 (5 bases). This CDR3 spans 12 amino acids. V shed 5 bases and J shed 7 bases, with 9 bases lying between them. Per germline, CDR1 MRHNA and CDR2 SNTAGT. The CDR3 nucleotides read TGTGCCAGCAGTCAAAGGAGGAATGAGCAGTTCTTC. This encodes CASSQRRNEQFF.

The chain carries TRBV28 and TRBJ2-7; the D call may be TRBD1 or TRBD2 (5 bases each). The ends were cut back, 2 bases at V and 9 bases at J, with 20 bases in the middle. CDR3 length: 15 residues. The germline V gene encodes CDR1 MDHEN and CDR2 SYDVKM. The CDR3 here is CASSLRSVGARGQYF. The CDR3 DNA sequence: TGTGCCAGCAGTTTACGGTCGGTCGGGGCCCGAGGGCAGTACTTC.

The CDR3 sequence is CASSYGGQGFIGELFF. DNA for the CDR3: TGTGCCAGCAGTTACGGGGGACAGGGGTTTATCGGGGAGCTGTTTTTT. This chain joins TRBV6-5 and TRBJ2-2, with 10 bases lining up with TRBD1. This CDR3 is built from 16 residues. CDR1 is MNHEY and CDR2 is SVGAGI in the germline V gene. V lost 2 bases to trimming and J lost 7 bases; unmatched junction nucleotides: 7.

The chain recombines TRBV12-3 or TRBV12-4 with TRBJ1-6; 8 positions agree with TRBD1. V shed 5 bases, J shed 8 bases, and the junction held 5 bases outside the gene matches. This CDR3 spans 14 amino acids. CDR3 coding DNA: TGTGCCAGCAGTCCACAGGGGGAAGATTCACCCCTCCACTTT. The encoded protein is CASSPQGEDSPLHF.

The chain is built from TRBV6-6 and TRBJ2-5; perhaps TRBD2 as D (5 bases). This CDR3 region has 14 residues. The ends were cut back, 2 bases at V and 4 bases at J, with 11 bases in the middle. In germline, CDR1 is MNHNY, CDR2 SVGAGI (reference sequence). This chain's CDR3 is CASSYGTEGETQYF. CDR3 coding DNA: TGTGCCAGCAGTTACGGCACAGAGGGAGAGACCCAGTACTTC.

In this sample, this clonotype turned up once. CDR3 bases: TGTGCCACCAGTGATGGACTAGCGACCTACAATGAGCAGTTCTTC. It is translated as CATSDGLATYNEQFF. This chain joins TRBV24-1 and TRBJ2-1; 9 nucleotides match TRBD2. The CDR3 totals 15 residues. Germline values: CDR1 KGHDR, CDR2 SFDVKD. The trim removed 3 bases at V and 2 bases at J, leaving 1 base unmatched.

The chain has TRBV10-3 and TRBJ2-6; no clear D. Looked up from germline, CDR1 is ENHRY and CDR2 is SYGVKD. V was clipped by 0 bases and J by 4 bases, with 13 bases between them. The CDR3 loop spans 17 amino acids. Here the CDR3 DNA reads TGTGCCATCAGTGAGTCGAAAGGCACGGCAGGGGCCAACGTCCTGACTTTC. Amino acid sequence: CAISESKGTAGANVLTF.

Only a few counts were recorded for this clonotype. DNA of the CDR3: TGTGCCAGCAGCTTAGGAGCGATACGGGGGTCGGGAGAGACCCAGTACTTC. This codes for CASSLGAIRGSGETQYF. The V gene is TRBV11-2, the J gene TRBJ2-5; D is possibly TRBD2 (6 bases). The CDR3 contains 17 residues. Germline-derived CDR1 and CDR2 are SGHAT and FQNNGV. Trimming stripped 1 base from V and 4 bases from J, with 19 bases between.

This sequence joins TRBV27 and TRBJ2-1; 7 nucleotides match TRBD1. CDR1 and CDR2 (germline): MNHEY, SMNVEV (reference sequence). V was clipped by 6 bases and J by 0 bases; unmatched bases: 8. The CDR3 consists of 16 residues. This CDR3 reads CASSSTGTVSYNEQFF. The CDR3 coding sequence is TGTGCCAGCAGCTCTACCGGGACAGTCTCCTACAATGAGCAGTTCTTC.

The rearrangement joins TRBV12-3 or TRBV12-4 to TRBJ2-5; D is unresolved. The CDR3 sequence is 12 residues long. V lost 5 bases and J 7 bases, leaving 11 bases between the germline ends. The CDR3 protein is CASSTTWGTQYF. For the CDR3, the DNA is TGTGCCAGCAGTACGACCTGGGGGACCCAGTACTTC.

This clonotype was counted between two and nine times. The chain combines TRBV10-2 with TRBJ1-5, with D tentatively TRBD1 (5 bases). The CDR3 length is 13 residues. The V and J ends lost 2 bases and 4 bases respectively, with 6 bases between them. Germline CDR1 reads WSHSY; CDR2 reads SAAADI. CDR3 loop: CASSENRNQPQHF. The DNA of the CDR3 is TGCGCCAGCAGTGAGAACAGGAATCAGCCCCAGCATTTT.

The DNA for the CDR3 is TGCAGTGCCCCCACGCCCGGACGGCAAGCTGAAGCTTTCTTT. Protein: CSAPTPGRQAEAFF. The chain recombines TRBV20-1 with TRBJ1-1, with D unclear. The CDR3 spans 14 residues. V dropped 6 bases and J dropped 6 bases, with 20 bases sitting between them. Germline V CDR1 and CDR2: DFQATT, SNEGSKA (reference sequence).

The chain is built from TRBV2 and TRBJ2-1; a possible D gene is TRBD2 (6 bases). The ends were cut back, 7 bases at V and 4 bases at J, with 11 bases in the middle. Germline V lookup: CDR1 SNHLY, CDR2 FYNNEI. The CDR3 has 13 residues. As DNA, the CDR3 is TGTGCCAGCACCGGGGACTTTTACAATGAGCAGTTCTTC. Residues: CASTGDFYNEQFF.

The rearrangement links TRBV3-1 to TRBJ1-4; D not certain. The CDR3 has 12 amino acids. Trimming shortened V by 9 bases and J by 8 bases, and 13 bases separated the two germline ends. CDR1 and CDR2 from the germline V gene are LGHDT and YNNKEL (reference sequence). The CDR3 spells CASARSGEKLFF. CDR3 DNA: TGTGCCAGTGCGAGGTCGGGAGAAAAACTGTTTTTT.

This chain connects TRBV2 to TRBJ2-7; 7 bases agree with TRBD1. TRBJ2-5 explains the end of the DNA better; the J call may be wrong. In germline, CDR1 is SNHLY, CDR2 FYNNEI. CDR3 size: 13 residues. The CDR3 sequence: CASRTGPEETQYF. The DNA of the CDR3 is TGTGCCAGCAGGACAGGGCCTGAAGAGACCCAGTACTTC.

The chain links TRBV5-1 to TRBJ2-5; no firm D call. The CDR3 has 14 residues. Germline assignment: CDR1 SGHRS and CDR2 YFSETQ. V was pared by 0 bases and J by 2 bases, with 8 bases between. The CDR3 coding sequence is TGCGCCAGCAGCTTGGCGGCCCAACAAGAGACCCAGTACTTC. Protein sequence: CASSLAAQQETQYF.

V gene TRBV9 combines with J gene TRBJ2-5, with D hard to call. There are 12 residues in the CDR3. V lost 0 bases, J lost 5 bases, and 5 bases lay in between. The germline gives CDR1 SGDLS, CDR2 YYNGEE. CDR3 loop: CASSVVAETQYF. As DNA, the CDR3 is TGTGCCAGCAGCGTAGTGGCGGAGACCCAGTACTTC.

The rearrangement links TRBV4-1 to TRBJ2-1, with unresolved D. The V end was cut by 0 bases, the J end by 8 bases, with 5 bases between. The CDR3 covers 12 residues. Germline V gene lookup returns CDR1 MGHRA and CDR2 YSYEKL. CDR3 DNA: TGCGCCAGCAGCCAAGATTCAGATGAGCAGTTCTTC. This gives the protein CASSQDSDEQFF.

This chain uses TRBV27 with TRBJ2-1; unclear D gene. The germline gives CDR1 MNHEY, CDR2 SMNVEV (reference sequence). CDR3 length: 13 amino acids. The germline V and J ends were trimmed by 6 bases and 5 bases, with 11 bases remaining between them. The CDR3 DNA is TGTGCCAGCAGCCCACACCGAGACAATGAGCAGTTCTTC. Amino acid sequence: CASSPHRDNEQFF.

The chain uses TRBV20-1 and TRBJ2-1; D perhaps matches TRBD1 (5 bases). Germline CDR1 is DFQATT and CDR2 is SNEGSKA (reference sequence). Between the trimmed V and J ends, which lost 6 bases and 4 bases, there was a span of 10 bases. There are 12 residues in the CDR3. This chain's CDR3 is CSAIREYNEQFF. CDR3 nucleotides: TGCAGTGCCATCAGGGAATACAATGAGCAGTTCTTC.